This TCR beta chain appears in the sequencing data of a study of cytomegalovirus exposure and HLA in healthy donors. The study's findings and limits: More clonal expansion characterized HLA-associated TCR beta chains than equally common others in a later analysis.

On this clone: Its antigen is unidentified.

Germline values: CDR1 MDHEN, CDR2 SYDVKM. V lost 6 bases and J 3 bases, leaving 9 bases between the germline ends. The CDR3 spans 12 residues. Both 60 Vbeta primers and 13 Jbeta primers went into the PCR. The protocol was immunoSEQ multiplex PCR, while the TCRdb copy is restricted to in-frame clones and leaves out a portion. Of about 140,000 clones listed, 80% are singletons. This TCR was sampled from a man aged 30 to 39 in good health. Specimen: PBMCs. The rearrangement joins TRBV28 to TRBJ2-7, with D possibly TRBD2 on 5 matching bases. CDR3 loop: CASRQTSYEQYF. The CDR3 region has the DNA TGTGCCAGCAGACAAACTAGCTACGAGCAGTACTTC.